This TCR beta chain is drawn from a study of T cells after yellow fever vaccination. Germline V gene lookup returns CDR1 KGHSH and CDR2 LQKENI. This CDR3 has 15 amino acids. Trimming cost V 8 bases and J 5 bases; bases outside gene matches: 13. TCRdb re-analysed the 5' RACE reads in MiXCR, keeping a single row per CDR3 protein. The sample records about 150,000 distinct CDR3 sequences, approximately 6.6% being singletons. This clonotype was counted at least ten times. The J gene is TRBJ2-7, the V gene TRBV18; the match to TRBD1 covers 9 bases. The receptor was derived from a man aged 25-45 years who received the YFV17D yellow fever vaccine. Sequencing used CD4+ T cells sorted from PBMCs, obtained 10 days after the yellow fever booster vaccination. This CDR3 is CASTPRQGVGDEQYF. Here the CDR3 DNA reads TGTGCCAGCACGCCTCGACAGGGGGTGGGGGACGAGCAGTACTTC.